These 20 T cell receptor beta chains came from one sample sequenced in a study of relationships among human T cell subsets. TCR alpha and beta CDR3s were amplified from mRNA by semiquantitative ARM-PCR. Exponential amplification used communal superprimers after tagged nested gene-specific primers in ARM-PCR. MiXCR, applied by TCRdb to the multiplex PCR reads, yields one record per CDR3 protein. This sample has about 15,000 distinct CDR3 sequences, with about 60% found just once. Sequencing was carried out using total T cells sorted from blood. Source of these receptors: a man aged 35-49 years in good health.

For the CDR3, the DNA is TGTGCCAGCAGTGATCGAAATTCACCCCTCCACTTT. Translation gives CASSDRNSPLHF. V gene TRBV25-1 combines with J gene TRBJ1-6, with D unclear. CDR3 length equals 12 residues. Germline V gene sequence: CDR1 MGHDK, CDR2 SYGVNS. Trimming pared 3 bases from V and 7 bases from J, leaving 4 bases between.

The chain couples TRBV18 to TRBJ2-7, with 11 bases that match TRBD1. CDR1 and CDR2 from the germline V gene are KGHSH and LQKENI. V shed 3 bases and J 4 bases; nucleotides not matched to a gene: 5. The CDR3 loop spans 15 amino acids. The CDR3 coding sequence is TGTGCCAGCTCACCGACCCGGGACAGGGGGTACGAGCAGTACTTC. Its protein is CASSPTRDRGYEQYF.

V is TRBV5-1 and J is TRBJ2-5; 9 bases agree with TRBD2. CDR1 is SGHRS, CDR2 YFSETQ, per germline. The CDR3 has 14 amino acids. Trimming at V came to 4 bases and at J to 5 bases, leaving 6 bases not matched to a gene. The CDR3 nucleotides read TGCGCCAGCAGCCTCAGGACTAGCGAGGAGACCCAGTACTTC. It is translated as CASSLRTSEETQYF. Together with reference TRBV5-1 and TRBJ2-5, the CDR3 gives the full variable domain: KAGVTQTPRYLIKTRGQQVTLSCSPISGHRSVSWYQQTPGQGLQFLFEYFSETQRNKGNFPGRFSGRQFSNSRSEMNVSTLELGDSALYLCASSLRTSEETQYFGPGTRLLVL.

The CDR3 here is CASSFPLAGAEQYF. In DNA form, the CDR3 reads TGTGCCAGCAGTTTTCCACTAGCGGGCGCCGAGCAGTACTTC. V gene TRBV12-3 or TRBV12-4 combines with J gene TRBJ2-7, with TRBD2 matching 9 bases. There are 14 residues in the CDR3. Losses at the gene ends were 3 bases for V and 6 bases for J; bases not matched to a gene: 6.

The chain carries TRBV20-1 and TRBJ2-1; 8 nucleotides agree with TRBD2. V lost 6 bases, J lost 6 bases, and 13 bases stayed unmatched. Germline assignment: CDR1 DFQATT and CDR2 SNEGSKA (reference sequence). The CDR3 has 15 residues. CDR3 DNA: TGCAGTGCCTTGGACAGCGGGAGAGTTAGCAATGAGCAGTTCTTC. This translates into CSALDSGRVSNEQFF.

The J gene is TRBJ1-1, the V gene TRBV4-1; possible D gene TRBD1, 5 bases. CDR1 is MGHRA and CDR2 is YSYEKL in the germline V gene. The ends were cut back, 3 bases at V and 2 bases at J, with 16 bases in the middle. This CDR3 has 16 amino acids. The CDR3 sequence: CASSQLLRVNNTEAFF. CDR3 sequence (DNA): TGCGCCAGCAGCCAGCTGCTCAGGGTTAACAACACTGAAGCTTTCTTT.

The chain links TRBV7-8 to TRBJ1-5; 10 bases align to TRBD1. CDR3 size: 17 residues. CDR1 and CDR2 (germline): SGHVS, FQNEAQ. Germline trimming cut 5 bases from V and 2 bases from J; bases unmatched to any gene: 9. DNA of the CDR3: TGTGCCAGCAGCCTAGAGGGGACAGGGGTAGGCAATCAGCCCCAGCATTTT. This sequence encodes CASSLEGTGVGNQPQHF. Using reference TRBV7-8 and TRBJ1-5 for the parts outside the CDR3, the full variable domain is GAGVSQSPRYKVAKRGQDVALRCDPISGHVSLFWYQQALGQGPEFLTYFQNEAQLDKSGLPSDRFFAERPEGSVSTLKIQRTQQEDSAVYLCASSLEGTGVGNQPQHFGDGTRLSIL.

The chain recombines TRBV11-2 with TRBJ2-5; D gene ambiguous. This CDR3 is 11 amino acids long. Trimming removed 5 bases from V and 5 bases from J, with 6 bases in between. Germline V CDR1 and CDR2: SGHAT, FQNNGV. The CDR3 sequence is CASSPGETQYF. Here the CDR3 DNA reads TGTGCCAGCAGCCCTGGGGAGACCCAGTACTTC.

The chain combines TRBV7-2 with TRBJ2-7, with TRBD2 as a possible D gene (6 bases). CDR3 length: 15 amino acids. CDR1 and CDR2 from the germline V gene are SGHTA and FQGNSA. With 0 bases removed from V and 3 bases from J, the gap between germline ends came to 12 bases. CDR3 DNA: TGTGCCAGCAGCTTAGCTCGTGGAGGGTACTACGAGCAGTACTTC. It yields the protein CASSLARGGYYEQYF.

The CDR3 loop reads CASSQVGGLDQPQHF. As DNA, the CDR3 is TGCGCCAGCAGCCAAGTTGGGGGGCTGGATCAGCCCCAGCATTTT. The chain employs TRBV4-1 and TRBJ1-5; D is possibly TRBD1 (6 bases). The CDR3 length is 15 residues. Germline loops: CDR1 MGHRA, CDR2 YSYEKL. V was pared by 1 base and J by 5 bases, with 12 bases between.

The CDR3 loop reads CASGLDFNEQFF. The CDR3 DNA follows: TGTGCCAGCGGACTAGACTTCAATGAGCAGTTCTTC. The rearrangement joins TRBV11-1 to TRBJ2-1; 7 bases align to TRBD2. Looked up from germline, CDR1 is SGHAT and CDR2 is FQDESV (reference sequence). With V trimmed by 8 bases and J by 6 bases, 4 bases remained unmatched. CDR3 length: 12 amino acids.

This clonotype was observed a few times. This chain uses TRBV20-1 with TRBJ2-1; 12 nucleotides line up with TRBD2. The V segment lost 7 bases and the J segment 4 bases; nucleotides outside the gene matches: 2. The CDR3 covers 13 residues. Germline lookup yields CDR1 DFQATT and CDR2 SNEGSKA (reference sequence). DNA of the CDR3: TGCAGTGTTCTAGCGGGAGGGTACAATGAGCAGTTCTTC. This sequence encodes CSVLAGGYNEQFF.

The chain combines TRBV11-2 with TRBJ2-3, with TRBD2 identical over 10 bases. The length of the CDR3 is 15 residues. Trimming cost V 5 bases and J 4 bases; bases outside gene matches: 6. Germline CDR1 is SGHAT and CDR2 is FQNNGV. The CDR3 DNA reads TGTGCCAGCAGCGCTAGCGGGAGATTTGCAGATACGCAGTATTTT. Its translation is CASSASGRFADTQYF.

Comment on this clonotype: The junction and the germline gene differ at one end; a read error may be behind it. The chain is built from TRBV5-4 and TRBJ2-6; the D is unclear. The length of the CDR3 is 14 residues. Germline V lookup: CDR1 SGHNT, CDR2 YYREEE (reference sequence). This chain's CDR3 is CASSTDPDANVLTF. The CDR3 DNA follows: TGCGCCAGCAGCACTGATCCTGACGCCAACGTCCTGACTTTC.

The sample holds one count of this clonotype. J is TRBJ2-1 and V is TRBV28; possibly TRBD2 for D (6 bases). The germline V gene has CDR1 MDHEN and CDR2 SYDVKM. Between the trimmed V and J ends, which lost 4 bases and 0 bases, there was a span of 7 bases. There are 14 residues in the CDR3. Written as DNA, the CDR3 is TGTGCCAGCAGTTACGGGAGCTCCTACAATGAGCAGTTCTTC. This sequence encodes CASSYGSSYNEQFF.

As concerns this clonotype: No conserved phenylalanine or tryptophan is present at the end of the CDR3, so a read error is the likely explanation. The chain joins TRBV11-2 to TRBJ2-7; tentative D call: TRBD2 (6 bases). Trimming took 4 bases from V and 2 from J, leaving 9 bases between them. Germline CDR1 reads SGHAT; CDR2 reads FQNNGV. This CDR3 is 13 amino acids long. The CDR3 is CASSWGVAYEQYL. CDR3 nucleotides: TGTGCCAGCAGCTGGGGGGTGGCCTACGAGCAGTACCTC.

The rearrangement joins TRBV29-1 to TRBJ2-5, with D possibly being TRBD2 (6 bases). Germline values: CDR1 SQVTM, CDR2 ANQGSEA. This CDR3 is built from 13 residues. Trimming pared 3 bases from V and 4 bases from J, leaving 12 bases between. The CDR3 sequence is CSVDPQRVETQYF. In nucleotides, the CDR3 is TGCAGCGTTGATCCTCAGCGGGTAGAGACCCAGTACTTC.

The CDR3 bases are TGTGCCAGCAGTGAAGTACAGGGGGGGAGCTATGGCTACACCTTC. Its translation is CASSEVQGGSYGYTF. V gene TRBV6-1 combines with J gene TRBJ1-2, with 8 bases lining up with TRBD1. The CDR3 spans 15 residues. Germline loops: CDR1 MNHNS, CDR2 SASEGT. V trimming: 1 base; J trimming: 4 bases; junction bases outside the gene matches: 5.

This clonotype counts as medium-sized. The rearrangement uses TRBV13 and TRBJ2-7; 7 nucleotides agree with TRBD2. The CDR3 is 15 amino acids. CDR1 and CDR2 (germline): PRHDT, FYEKMQ (reference sequence). J gave up 4 bases and V 6 bases, and 12 bases lay outside the gene matches. The CDR3 DNA is TGTGCCAGCAGTCAAAAGCGGGAATGGATGTACGAGCAGTACTTC. Translated, it gives CASSQKREWMYEQYF.

J is TRBJ2-3 and V is TRBV7-6; a possible D gene is TRBD1 (6 bases). Trimming removed 4 bases from V and 6 bases from J, with 11 bases in between. The CDR3 is 13 residues long. CDR1 SGHVS and CDR2 FNYEAQ come from the germline V gene. The CDR3 here is CASSYTGYDTQYF. The DNA of the CDR3 is TGTGCCAGCAGCTATACAGGGTACGATACGCAGTATTTT.